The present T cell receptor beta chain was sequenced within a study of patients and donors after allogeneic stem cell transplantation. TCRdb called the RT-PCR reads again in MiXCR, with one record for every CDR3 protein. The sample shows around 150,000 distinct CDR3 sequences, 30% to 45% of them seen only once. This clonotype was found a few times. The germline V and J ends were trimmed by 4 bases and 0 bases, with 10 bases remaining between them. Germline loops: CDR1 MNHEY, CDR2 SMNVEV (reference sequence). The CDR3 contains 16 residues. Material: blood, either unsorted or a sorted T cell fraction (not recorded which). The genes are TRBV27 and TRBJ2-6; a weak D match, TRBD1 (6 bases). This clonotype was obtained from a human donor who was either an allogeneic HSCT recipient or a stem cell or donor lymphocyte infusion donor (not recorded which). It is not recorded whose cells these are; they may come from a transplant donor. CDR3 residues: CASSSTGVSGANVLTF. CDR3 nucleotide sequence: TGTGCCAGCAGTTCGACAGGAGTCTCTGGGGCCAACGTCCTGACTTTC. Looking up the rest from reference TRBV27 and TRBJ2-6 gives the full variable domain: EAQVTQNPRYLITVTGKKLTVTCSQNMNHEYMSWYRQDPGLGLRQIYYSMNVEVTDKGDVPEGYKVSRKEKRNFPLILESPSPNQTSLYFCASSSTGVSGANVLTFGAGSRLTVL.